These 18 T cell receptor beta chains share one sample of origin, sequenced in a study of CD8 T cell repertoires and HIV-1 epitope variants. Assay: immunoSEQ multiplex PCR; the TCRdb copy retains only in-frame clones and omits some. The repertoire holds about 6,000 clones, with 50% to 70% as singletons. Their specific antigens are unknown. The material sequenced was cultured CD8+ T cells derived from PBMCs. The receptors here all came from a male donor with HIV.

By frequency in the sample, this clone is large. The chain has TRBV4-3 and TRBJ1-4, with D unresolved. CDR3 length: 19 residues. Germline CDR1 is LGHNA and CDR2 is YSLEER. Trimming shortened V by 0 bases and J by 0 bases, and 17 bases separated the two germline ends. Here the CDR3 DNA reads TGCGCCAGCAGCCAAGATTCAACGGGGAACATTGCAACTAATGAAAAACTGTTTTTT. The encoded protein is CASSQDSTGNIATNEKLFF.

The genes are TRBV11-2 and TRBJ2-5; TRBD2 aligns across 11 bases. V shed 5 bases, J shed 5 bases, and the junction held 16 bases outside the gene matches. The length of the CDR3 is 18 residues. The germline gives CDR1 SGHAT, CDR2 FQNNGV. The DNA for the CDR3 is TGTGCCAGCAGCCAAACGGGGGTTAGCGGGGGGGCCGAGGAGACCCAGTACTTC. It encodes CASSQTGVSGGAEETQYF. Based on the CDR3 plus reference TRBV11-2 and TRBJ2-5, the full variable domain is EAGVAQSPRYKIIEKRQSVAFWCNPISGHATLYWYQQILGQGPKLLIQFQNNGVVDDSQLPKDRFSAERLKGVDSTLKIQPAKLEDSAVYLCASSQTGVSGGAEETQYFGPGTRLLVL.

The chain is built from TRBV2 and TRBJ2-5, with D possibly called TRBD1 or TRBD2 (6 bases each). This CDR3 has 14 residues. Trimming shortened V by 6 bases and J by 5 bases, and 16 bases separated the two germline ends. Germline CDR1 SNHLY, CDR2 FYNNEI. The CDR3 loop reads CASRGFTGRETQYF. In DNA form, the CDR3 reads TGTGCCAGCAGGGGCTTCACAGGGAGGGAGACCCAGTACTTC.

This clone was detected only a few times. V gene TRBV7-3 combines with J gene TRBJ1-1; D possibly corresponds to TRBD1 (6 bases). The CDR3 consists of 15 residues. With 5 bases removed from V and 1 base from J, the gap between germline ends came to 14 bases. CDR1 and CDR2 (germline): SGHTA, FQGTGA. The CDR3 bases are TGTGCCAGCAGCCCAACAGGGACCAGGAACACTGAAGCTTTCTTT. This codes for CASSPTGTRNTEAFF.

This clone qualifies as medium-sized (0.01 to 0.1%). V gene TRBV28 combines with J gene TRBJ1-1; D unclear. Germline V gene data show CDR1 as MDHEN and CDR2 as SYDVKM. V shed 3 bases and J shed 4 bases, with 12 bases lying between them. The CDR3 loop spans 14 amino acids. In nucleotides, the CDR3 is TGTGCCAGCAGTTTTCGGGGATGGGGCACTGAAGCTTTCTTT. Encoded protein: CASSFRGWGTEAFF.

In this sample, this clone is large. J is TRBJ1-2 and V is TRBV5-1; D gene uncertain. This CDR3 is built from 14 residues. Germline CDR1 SGHRS, CDR2 YFSETQ. V lost 3 bases to trimming and J lost 0 bases, with 9 bases between them. CDR3 sequence reads: CASSSQETNYGYTF. In nucleotides, the CDR3 is TGCGCCAGCAGCTCGCAGGAGACTAACTATGGCTACACCTTC.

This clone was seen a few times. The CDR3 DNA reads TGTGCCAGCGCAGCGGGGGGGAACACTGAAGCTTTCTTT. Translating it yields CASAAGGNTEAFF. The genes are TRBV2 and TRBJ1-1, with a weak D call TRBD1 (5 bases). This CDR3 has 13 residues. Deletions cut 8 bases from V and 1 base from J, with 11 bases between. Germline loops: CDR1 SNHLY, CDR2 FYNNEI.

This sequence joins TRBV27 and TRBJ2-1; TRBD2 matches 14 bases. Trimming removed 2 bases from V and 2 bases from J; junction bases left unmatched: 11. Germline V gene data show CDR1 as MNHEY and CDR2 as SMNVEV (reference sequence). This CDR3 is 20 amino acids long. CDR3 in DNA: TGTGCCAGCAGTTTACAACCGGGACTAGCGGGAGAATATGCCTACAATGAGCAGTTCTTC. The encoded protein is CASSLQPGLAGEYAYNEQFF.

The chain carries TRBV6-5 and TRBJ2-3, with no clear D. Germline assignment: CDR1 MNHEY and CDR2 SVGAGI. This CDR3 is 12 amino acids long. With 4 bases removed from V and 0 bases from J, the gap between germline ends came to 2 bases. The CDR3 DNA is TGTGCCAGCAGTTCAAGCACAGATACGCAGTATTTT. This sequence encodes CASSSSTDTQYF.

The CDR3 DNA follows: TGTGCCAGCCGAGCAGGAGTCACTCGCCCAGGCACTGAAGCTTTCTTT. Translation gives CASRAGVTRPGTEAFF. The J gene is TRBJ1-1, the V gene TRBV27; no clear D. The CDR3 loop spans 16 amino acids. CDR1 is MNHEY, CDR2 SMNVEV, per germline (reference sequence). V was cut by 8 bases and J by 4 bases, with 23 bases left in between.

This chain uses TRBV14 with TRBJ1-6; the match to TRBD1 covers 8 bases. The CDR3 spans 15 residues. Trimming cost V 2 bases and J 7 bases; bases outside gene matches: 4. Germline values: CDR1 SGHDN, CDR2 FVKESK. Here the CDR3 reads CASSQTTGANSPLHF. The CDR3 DNA reads TGTGCCAGCAGCCAAACGACAGGGGCGAATTCACCCCTCCACTTT.

The chain has TRBV5-8 and TRBJ2-7; possibly TRBD1 for D (5 bases). The CDR3 consists of 14 residues. Trimming stripped 4 bases from V and 2 bases from J, with 13 bases between. Per the germline V gene, CDR1 is SGHTS and CDR2 is YDEGEE. CDR3 DNA: TGTGCCAGCAGCGACTCGACAGTTACCTACGAGCAGTACTTC. It translates to CASSDSTVTYEQYF.

This clone has only one observation. This chain joins TRBV27 and TRBJ1-1, with no clear D. This CDR3 region has 11 residues. Germline CDR1 reads MNHEY; CDR2 reads SMNVEV (reference sequence). The V end lost 2 bases, the J end lost 9 bases, and 7 bases lay between the germline ends. The CDR3 sequence is CASSLGGQAFF. The CDR3 DNA sequence: TGTGCCAGCAGTTTAGGTGGCCAAGCTTTCTTT.

This clone was counted a few times. This chain links TRBV15 with TRBJ1-1, with no clear D. Germline V CDR1 and CDR2: LNHNV, YYDKDF (reference sequence). V lost 0 bases to trimming and J lost 5 bases, with 13 bases between them. This CDR3 comprises 15 residues. For the CDR3, the DNA is TGTGCCACCAGCAGAGACCGAGGGTGGTGGACTGAAGCTTTCTTT. Protein sequence: CATSRDRGWWTEAFF.

The chain recombines TRBV29-1 with TRBJ2-2, with 7 bases lining up with TRBD2. J was trimmed by 6 bases and V by 2 bases; bases with no gene match: 6. The CDR3 length is 14 residues. Germline lookup yields CDR1 SQVTM and CDR2 ANQGSEA. Here the CDR3 reads CSVELAGVSGELFF. CDR3 bases: TGCAGCGTTGAACTCGCGGGGGTGTCCGGGGAGCTGTTTTTT.

The chain couples TRBV7-7 to TRBJ2-7; maybe TRBD2 (6 bases). This CDR3 spans 14 amino acids. Germline CDR1 reads SSHAT; CDR2 reads FNYEAQ (reference sequence). Deletions cut 5 bases from V and 0 bases from J, with 11 bases between. Written as DNA, the CDR3 is TGTGCCAGCAGCCCGGGGGAAACCTCCTACGAGCAGTACTTC. This translates into CASSPGETSYEQYF.

The chain links TRBV27 to TRBJ2-3; 7 bases are a match to TRBD1. The CDR3 contains 15 residues. In germline, CDR1 is MNHEY, CDR2 SMNVEV (reference sequence). V lost 3 bases and J lost 1; bases outside the gene matches: 4. The CDR3 nucleotides read TGTGCCAGCAGTTTCACGACAGGGCGCACAGATACGCAGTATTTT. It codes for CASSFTTGRTDTQYF.

The chain uses TRBV5-4 and TRBJ2-1; D remains ambiguous. The CDR3 has 11 residues. Trimming cost V 1 base and J 7 bases, with 3 bases left between them. Germline V gives CDR1 SGHNT, CDR2 YYREEE (reference sequence). The CDR3 protein is CASSLTNEQFF. The DNA of the CDR3 is TGTGCCAGCAGCTTGACGAATGAGCAGTTCTTC.